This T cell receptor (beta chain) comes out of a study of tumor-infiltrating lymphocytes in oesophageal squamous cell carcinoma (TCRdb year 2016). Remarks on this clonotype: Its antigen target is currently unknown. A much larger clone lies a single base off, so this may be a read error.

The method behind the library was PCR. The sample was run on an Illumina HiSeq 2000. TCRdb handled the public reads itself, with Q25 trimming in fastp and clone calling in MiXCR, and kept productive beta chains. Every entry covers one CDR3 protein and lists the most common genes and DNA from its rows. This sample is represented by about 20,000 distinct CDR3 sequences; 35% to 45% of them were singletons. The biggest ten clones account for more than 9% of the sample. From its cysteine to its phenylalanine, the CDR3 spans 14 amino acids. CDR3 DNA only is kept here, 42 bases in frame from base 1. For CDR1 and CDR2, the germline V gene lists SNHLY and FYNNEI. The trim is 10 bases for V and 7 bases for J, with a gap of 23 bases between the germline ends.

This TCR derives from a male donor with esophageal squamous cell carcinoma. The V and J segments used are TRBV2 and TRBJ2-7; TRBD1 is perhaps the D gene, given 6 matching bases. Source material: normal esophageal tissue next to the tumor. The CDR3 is CANHLLQGHNEQYF. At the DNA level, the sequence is TGTGCCAACCATCTCCTGCAGGGGCACAATGAGCAGTACTTC.